Listed below are T cell receptor beta chains from one sample, sequenced in a study of T cell changes during pregnancy in multiple sclerosis. The protocol was immunoSEQ multiplex PCR, while the TCRdb copy is restricted to in-frame clones and leaves out a portion. The sample holds some 100,000 clones, over 85% seen once. This specimen consisted of peripheral blood, obtained in the second trimester of pregnancy. Receptors originate from a female donor with multiple sclerosis, enrolled in a pregnancy study. Each CDR3 is given with its conserved first and last residue. Each record gives: CDR3 protein, CDR3 DNA, J gene, V gene, D gene, clone size. The D gene is left open where the match is weak. The size of a clone is reported for some rows only, either as once, few or many, or as a class for expanded clones.

CASSSGQGMSYGYTF | TGTGCCAGCAGTTCCGGACAGGGGATGAGCTATGGCTACACCTTC | TRBJ1-2 | TRBV6-5 | TRBD1 | NA
CASSQDPGTGSYGYTF | TGCGCCAGCAGCCAAGACCCGGGAACAGGGTCCTATGGCTACACCTTC | TRBJ1-2 | TRBV4-1 | NA | NA
CASSQDGTGYNQPQHF | TGCGCCAGCAGCCAAGATGGGACAGGGTACAATCAGCCCCAGCATTTT | TRBJ1-5 | TRBV4-1 | TRBD1 | NA
CSVTGVGQPQHF | TGCAGCGTTACAGGGGTCGGGCAGCCCCAGCATTTT | TRBJ1-5 | TRBV29-1 | TRBD1 | NA
CASKVSSGRFNSSYNEQFF | TGTGCCAGTAAGGTCTCTAGCGGGAGGTTCAATAGCTCCTACAATGAGCAGTTCTTC | TRBJ2-1 | TRBV19 | TRBD2 | NA
CAWSVPGQGNEKLFF | TGTGCCTGGAGTGTACCGGGACAGGGGAATGAAAAACTGTTTTTT | TRBJ1-4 | TRBV30 | TRBD1 | NA
CASSIRRGTEAFF | TGTGCCAGCAGCATACGTAGGGGGACTGAAGCTTTCTTT | TRBJ1-1 | TRBV7-9 | NA | few
CASSQEAGAGGTQYF | TGTGCCAGCAGCCAAGAAGCCGGAGCGGGAGGGACCCAGTACTTC | TRBJ2-5 | TRBV4-2 | TRBD2 | NA
CASGPRVNANTGELFF | TGTGCTAGTGGTCCCAGGGTGAACGCGAACACCGGGGAGCTGTTTTTT | TRBJ2-2 | TRBV12-5 | NA | once
CASRVGQVNYGYTF | TGTGCCAGCAGAGTAGGACAGGTTAACTATGGCTACACCTTC | TRBJ1-2 | TRBV2 | TRBD1 | once
CASGHGQGANTGELFF | TGTGCTAGTGGTCATGGACAGGGGGCGAACACCGGGGAGCTGTTTTTT | TRBJ2-2 | TRBV12-5 | TRBD1 | NA
CASSRYRGEETQYF | TGTGCCAGTAGTAGGTACAGGGGGGAAGAGACCCAGTACTTC | TRBJ2-5 | TRBV19 | TRBD1 | NA
CASSFGTELNTEAFF | TGCGCCAGCAGCTTTGGGACAGAACTAAACACTGAAGCTTTCTTT | TRBJ1-1 | TRBV5-1 | TRBD1 | NA
CASSMAGVSYEQYF | TGTGCCAGTAGTATGGCAGGGGTCTCCTACGAGCAGTACTTC | TRBJ2-7 | TRBV19 | NA | once
CASTKGAAYEQYF | TGTGCCAGCACCAAAGGGGCAGCCTACGAGCAGTACTTC | TRBJ2-7 | TRBV7-3 | NA | once
CASREYSNQPQHF | TGTGCCAGCAGGGAATATAGCAATCAGCCCCAGCATTTT | TRBJ1-5 | TRBV2 | NA | NA
CASSPDRGSQPQHF | TGTGCCAGCAGTCCAGACAGGGGCTCTCAGCCCCAGCATTTT | TRBJ1-5 | TRBV27 | TRBD1 | NA
CASSRQGSYEQYF | TGTGCCAGCAGCCGACAGGGGTCCTACGAGCAGTACTTC | TRBJ2-7 | TRBV5-5 | TRBD1 | NA